This TCR beta chain was sequenced for a study of T cell responses to AZD1222 COVID-19 vaccine. Germline CDR1 and CDR2: SGHRS and YFSETQ. CDR3 size: 15 residues. V gave up 4 bases and J gave up 0 bases; unmatched junction bases: 3. The method was immunoSEQ multiplex PCR; TCRdb's version includes in-frame clones alone and lacks a portion of them. The table includes just over 90,000 clones, 85% to 90% detected once. The sequence came from an adult who received the AZD1222 COVID-19 vaccine. This chain connects TRBV5-1 to TRBJ2-3, with 9 positions matching TRBD1. This material consisted of peripheral blood, taken 28 days after the second AZD1222 dose. This CDR3 reads CASSPGQGSTDTQYF. The DNA of the CDR3 is TGCGCCAGCAGCCCGGGACAGGGAAGCACAGATACGCAGTATTTT.